This T cell receptor beta chain was documented in a study of T cells in Graves' hyperthyroidism and ophthalmopathy. Study details: Blood from the periphery was taken at initial diagnosis, before any treatment. Overall study findings and caveats: Among clonotypes expanded in thyroid above 0.001, most were also found in blood. A model built on 13 V-J features separated ophthalmopathy from stable hyperthyroidism.

Per germline, CDR1 SGHTA and CDR2 FQGNSA. This CDR3 contains 14 residues. The V and J ends lost 5 bases and 2 bases, in that order; junction bases with no gene match: 6. Remarks on this clonotype: Its antigen remains unknown.

Those patients with uncontrolled infection, other autoimmune disease, pregnancy or lactation were excluded. TCR beta CDR3 regions were amplified from RNA transcripts. A set of HTBI primers served as the primers for a first-round RT-PCR of the TCR CDR3. TCRdb ran MiXCR on the multiplex PCR reads and lists one entry per CDR3 protein. The repertoire has roughly 100,000 distinct CDR3 sequences, approximately 50% of them found once; the top ten carry roughly 24%. Sequencing input: blood. The gene calls are TRBV7-2 and TRBJ2-7, with TRBD1 identical over 7 bases. This receptor was obtained from a man aged 40-55 years with Graves' hyperthyroidism. The CDR3 sequence: CASSGVTGPYEQYF. The CDR3 bases are TGTGCCAGCAGCGGAGTGACAGGGCCCTACGAGCAGTACTTC.